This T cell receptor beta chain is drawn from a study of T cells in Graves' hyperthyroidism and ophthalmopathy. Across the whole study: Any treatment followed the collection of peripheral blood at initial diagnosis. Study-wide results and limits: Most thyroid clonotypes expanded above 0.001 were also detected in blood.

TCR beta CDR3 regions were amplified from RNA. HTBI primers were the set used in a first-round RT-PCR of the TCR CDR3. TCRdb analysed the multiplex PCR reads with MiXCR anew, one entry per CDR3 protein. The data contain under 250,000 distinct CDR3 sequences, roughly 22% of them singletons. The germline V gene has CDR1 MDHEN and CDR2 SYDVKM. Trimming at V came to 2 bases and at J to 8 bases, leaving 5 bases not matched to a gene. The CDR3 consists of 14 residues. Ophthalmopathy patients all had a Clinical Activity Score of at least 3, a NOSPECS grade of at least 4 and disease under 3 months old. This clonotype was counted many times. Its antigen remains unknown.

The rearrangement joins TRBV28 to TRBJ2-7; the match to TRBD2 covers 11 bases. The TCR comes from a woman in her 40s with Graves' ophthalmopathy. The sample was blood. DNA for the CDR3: TGTGCCAGCAGTTTAGAACTAGCGGGAGTCAAGCAGTACTTC. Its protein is CASSLELAGVKQYF. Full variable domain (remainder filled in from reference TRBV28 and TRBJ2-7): DVKVTQSSRYLVKRTGEKVFLECVQDMDHENMFWYRQDPGLGLRLIYFSYDVKMKEKGDIPEGYSVSREKKERFSLILESASTNQTSMYLCASSLELAGVKQYFGPGTRLTVT.